This record looks at one T cell receptor beta chain sequence and its context. Antigen unknown. In the PCR, 60 Vbeta and 13 Jbeta primers were used. Method: immunoSEQ multiplex PCR; TCRdb's copy keeps in-frame clones and lacks some. This repertoire includes 150,000 to 250,000 clones. This record comes from a study of cytomegalovirus exposure and HLA in healthy donors. General observations from the study: In a later analysis, several top co-occurrence clusters appeared linked to parvovirus B19, influenza, CMV and Epstein-Barr virus. Across donors, sequencing depth was assumed by presence/absence analyses to be roughly uniform. Earlier analysis looked at TCR beta V segments, and most were productive about 87% or about 30% of the time.

Germline V lookup: CDR1 SGHVS, CDR2 FNYEAQ. After removal of 5 bases from V and 4 bases from J, the junction contained 3 bases not matched to a gene. The CDR3 sequence is 15 residues long. Sequenced input: PBMCs. This receptor was obtained from a boy aged 5-17 years in good health and CMV-seronegative. The chain couples TRBV7-6 to TRBJ2-1, with TRBD2 identical over 12 bases. CDR3 region: CASSASGGGYNEQFF. Written as DNA, the CDR3 is TGTGCCAGCAGCGCTAGCGGGGGGGGTTACAATGAGCAGTTCTTC.